The clone carrying this TCR beta chain showed up just a few times. What it binds is not known. This sample is part of a study of CD8 T cells in ankylosing spondylitis. Broader study findings: Disease-linked clones reportedly concentrated significantly in matched ankylosing spondylitis synovial fluid.

This CDR3 contains 15 residues. CDR1 is SGHTA and CDR2 is FQGTGA in the germline V gene. V gave up 5 bases and J gave up 5 bases, with 15 bases separating them. Each CDR3 protein gets one entry after TCRdb re-called the 5' RACE reads with MiXCR. This sample has about 280,000 distinct CDR3 sequences, with about 19% found just once. The chain recombines TRBV7-3 with TRBJ2-2; possibly TRBD2 for D (6 bases). This TCR derives from a male donor with ankylosing spondylitis or in good health (not recorded which). Source material: blood, either unsorted or a sorted T cell fraction (not recorded which). The chain's CDR3 is CASSRKSRGTGELFF. The CDR3, as DNA: TGTGCCAGCAGCCGAAAAAGCCGGGGGACCGGGGAGCTGTTTTTT. The entire variable domain, with the rest obtained from reference TRBV7-3 and TRBJ2-2, is as follows: GAGVSQTPSNKVTEKGKYVELRCDPISGHTALYWYRQSLGQGPEFLIYFQGTGAADDSGLPNDRFFAVRPEGSVSTLKIQRTERGDSAVYLCASSRKSRGTGELFFGEGSRLTVL.